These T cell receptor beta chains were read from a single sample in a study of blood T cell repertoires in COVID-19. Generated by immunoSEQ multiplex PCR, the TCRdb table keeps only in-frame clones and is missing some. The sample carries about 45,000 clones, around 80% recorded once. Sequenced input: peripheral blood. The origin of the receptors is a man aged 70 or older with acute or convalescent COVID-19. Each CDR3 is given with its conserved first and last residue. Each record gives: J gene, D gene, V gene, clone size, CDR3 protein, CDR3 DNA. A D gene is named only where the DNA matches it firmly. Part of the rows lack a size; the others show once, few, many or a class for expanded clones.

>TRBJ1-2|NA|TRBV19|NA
CASSIVTRVNYGYTF
TGTGCCAGTAGTATAGTCACGAGAGTTAACTATGGCTACACCTTC
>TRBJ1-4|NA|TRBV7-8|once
CASSLDRASEKLFF
TGTGCCAGCAGCTTAGACAGGGCCAGTGAAAAACTGTTTTTT
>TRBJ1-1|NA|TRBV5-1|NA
CASSLGTGIRGAEAFF
TGCGCCAGCAGCTTGGGAACAGGGATACGGGGGGCTGAAGCTTTCTTT
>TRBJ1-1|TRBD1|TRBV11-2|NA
CASSPDRMNTEAFF
TGTGCCAGCAGCCCGGACAGGATGAACACTGAAGCTTTCTTT
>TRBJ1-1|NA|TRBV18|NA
CASSPIEAASSATEAFF
TGTGCCAGCTCACCCATTGAGGCAGCCAGTTCGGCCACTGAAGCTTTCTTT
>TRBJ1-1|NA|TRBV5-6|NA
CASSLAGGGRMNTEAFF
TGTGCCAGCAGCTTGGCGGGCGGAGGAAGAATGAACACTGAAGCTTTCTTT
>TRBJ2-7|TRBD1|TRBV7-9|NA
CASSPGQGTSYEQYF
TGTGCCAGCAGCCCAGGACAGGGTACGTCCTACGAGCAGTACTTC
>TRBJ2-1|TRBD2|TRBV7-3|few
CASSFAGGNEQFF
TGTGCCAGCAGCTTTGCGGGGGGCAATGAGCAGTTCTTC
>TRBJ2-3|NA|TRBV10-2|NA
CASSWSGSTDTQYF
TGCGCCAGCAGTTGGAGCGGAAGCACAGATACGCAGTATTTT
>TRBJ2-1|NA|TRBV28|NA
CASSLRQTYNEQFF
TGTGCCAGCAGTTTACGTCAGACTTACAATGAGCAGTTCTTC
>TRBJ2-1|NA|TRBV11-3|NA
CASSFTGLAGNEQFF
TGTGCCAGCAGCTTTACAGGGTTGGCCGGCAATGAGCAGTTCTTC
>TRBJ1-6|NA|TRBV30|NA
CAWSLLRQGGSPLHF
TGTGCCTGGAGTTTATTACGCCAGGGAGGATCACCCCTCCACTTT
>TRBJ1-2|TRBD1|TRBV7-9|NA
CASSPGTGTLNYGYTF
TGTGCCAGCAGCCCCGGGACAGGAACCCTTAACTATGGCTACACCTTC
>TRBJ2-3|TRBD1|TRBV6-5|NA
CASSYEGGSSDTQYF
TGTGCCAGCAGTTACGAAGGGGGCTCGTCAGATACGCAGTATTTT
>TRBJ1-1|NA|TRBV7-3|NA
CASSLKAVGIGTEAFF
TGTGCCAGCAGCTTAAAGGCAGTCGGGATCGGCACTGAAGCTTTCTTT
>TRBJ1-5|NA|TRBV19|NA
CASSHLQGKQPQHF
TGTGCCAGTTCTCACCTACAGGGAAAACAGCCCCAGCATTTT
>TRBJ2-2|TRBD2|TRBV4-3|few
CASSQGTSGGLNTGELFF
TGCGCCAGCAGCCAAGGGACTAGCGGGGGACTGAACACCGGGGAGCTGTTTTTT
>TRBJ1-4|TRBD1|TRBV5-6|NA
CASSLVDRVREKLFF
TGTGCCAGCAGCTTGGTCGACAGGGTTCGAGAAAAACTGTTTTTT
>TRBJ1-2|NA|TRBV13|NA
CASSGGHEGRLNYGYTF
TGTGCCAGCAGCGGGGGCCACGAGGGACGCCTTAACTATGGCTACACCTTC
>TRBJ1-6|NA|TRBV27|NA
CASSPTPISPLHF
TGTGCCAGCAGTCCGACACCCATTTCACCCCTCCACTTT
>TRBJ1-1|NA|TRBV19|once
CASTQQGLNTEAFF
TGTGCCAGTACCCAACAGGGCTTGAACACTGAAGCTTTCTTT
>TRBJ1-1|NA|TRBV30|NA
CAWSARAAGLRNTEAFF
TGTGCCTGGAGCGCAAGGGCCGCGGGACTGAGGAACACTGAAGCTTTCTTT
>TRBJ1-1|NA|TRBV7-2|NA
CASSIDMNTEAFF
TGTGCCAGCAGCATCGACATGAACACTGAAGCTTTCTTT
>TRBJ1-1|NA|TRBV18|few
CASSPSRSEAFF
TGTGCCAGCTCACCGAGCCGATCTGAAGCTTTCTTT
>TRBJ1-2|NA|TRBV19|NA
CASRGGGDAYGYTF
TGTGCCAGCCGAGGGGGAGGGGATGCCTATGGCTACACCTTC
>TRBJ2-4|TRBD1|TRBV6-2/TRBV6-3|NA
CASSYRGLTQNIQYF
TGTGCCAGCAGTTACAGGGGGCTGACTCAAAACATTCAGTACTTC
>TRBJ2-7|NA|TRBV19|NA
CASSTGLLSSYEQYF
TGTGCCAGTAGTACCGGACTTTTATCATCCTACGAGCAGTACTTC
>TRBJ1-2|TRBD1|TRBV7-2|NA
CASSFSQGATSGNYGYTF
TGTGCCAGCAGCTTTTCACAGGGGGCGACCTCTGGGAACTATGGCTACACCTTC
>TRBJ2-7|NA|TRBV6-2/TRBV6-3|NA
CASSSTLRTSYEQYF
TGTGCCAGCAGTTCAACTCTTCGTACCTCCTACGAGCAGTACTTC
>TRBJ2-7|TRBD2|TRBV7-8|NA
CASSFGGLAGGHEQYF
TGTGCCAGCAGCTTCGGAGGACTAGCGGGGGGCCACGAGCAGTACTTC
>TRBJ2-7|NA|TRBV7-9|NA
CASSLASGVYEQYF
TGTGCCAGCAGCTTGGCCTCGGGGGTCTACGAGCAGTACTTC
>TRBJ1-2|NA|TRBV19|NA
CASSIGSAGVYGYTF
TGTGCCAGTAGTATAGGAAGTGCAGGGGTCTATGGCTACACCTTC
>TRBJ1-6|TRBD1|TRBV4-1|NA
CASSQIWDSSNSPLHF
TGCGCCAGCAGCCAAATTTGGGACAGCTCAAATTCACCCCTCCACTTT
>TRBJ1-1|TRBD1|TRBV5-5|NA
CASSRDRANTEAFF
TGTGCCAGCAGCCGAGACAGGGCGAACACTGAAGCTTTCTTT
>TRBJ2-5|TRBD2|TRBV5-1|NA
CASNEGGTKETQYF
TGCGCCAGCAATGAGGGAGGGACGAAGGAGACCCAGTACTTC